Listed here is a single TCR beta chain. Its antigen is currently unknown. The data were produced by immunoSEQ multiplex PCR, yet TCRdb's version contains in-frame clones alone and is incomplete. The data show under 75,000 clones, with approximately 95% seen just once and over 6.5% held by the top ten. These data come from a study of cytomegalovirus exposure and HLA in healthy donors. General observations from the study: Through in vitro validation, a few CMV-associated chains were shown to be specific for CMV antigens. Usually a TCR sequence was rare, but some public TCRs were found in many donors.

The sequenced material came from PBMCs. This TCR was sampled from a woman in her late teens or twenties in good health and CMV-seropositive.

CDR3: CASRAGMNTEAFF. CDR3 nucleotides: TGTGCCAGCAGGGCAGGGATGAACACTGAAGCTTTCTTT. The gene calls are TRBV7-3 and TRBJ1-1; a weak D match, TRBD1 (5 bases). Germline-derived CDR1 and CDR2 are SGHTA and FQGTGA. V was trimmed by 6 bases and J by 0 bases, leaving 8 bases between them. This CDR3 has 13 residues. Full variable domain (outside the CDR3, taken from reference TRBV7-3 and TRBJ1-1): GAGVSQTPSNKVTEKGKYVELRCDPISGHTALYWYRQSLGQGPEFLIYFQGTGAADDSGLPNDRFFAVRPEGSVSTLKIQRTERGDSAVYLCASRAGMNTEAFFGQGTRLTVV.